In this sample, the clone carrying this T cell receptor (beta chain) turned up a few times. What it recognizes is unknown. There are 13 residues in the CDR3. V shed 0 bases and J shed 6 bases, with 9 bases lying between them. Germline CDR1 and CDR2: SGHNT and YYREEE (reference sequence). The data belong to a study of T-cell memory formation after mild COVID-19. Study outcomes and limitations: Among clones contracting day 15 to 85, CD4/CD8 was balanced, whereas later expanders leaned CD4+. Memory from before infection featured some responding clones, which suggests cross-reactive memory joined.

TCRdb redid the calling of the 5' RACE reads with MiXCR, one entry per CDR3 protein. Of around 340,000 distinct CDR3 sequences detected, approximately 12% appear once; the ten largest clones hold roughly 23%. The sample consisted of PBMCs or a T cell subset sorted from them (not recorded which). The receptor comes from a man aged 18 to 30 who had mild COVID-19 (a few samples of this study predate the infection). Cell type and time point are not known. The chain links TRBV5-4 to TRBJ2-5; no reliable D call. CDR3 sequence: CASSLVTSKTQYF. Here the CDR3 DNA reads TGTGCCAGCAGCTTGGTCACTTCCAAGACCCAGTACTTC.